These T cell receptor beta chains were read from a single sample in a study of blood T cells in healthy people across ages. TCRdb redid the calling of the 5' RACE reads with MiXCR, one entry per CDR3 protein. The profile covers 450,000 to 650,000 distinct CDR3 sequences, with about 25% appearing a single time and approximately 8.7% taken by the ten largest. A further study also used this sample, focusing on T cells of mothers and their children.

Sequences were obtained from blood. The receptors originated from a boy aged 5-17 years in good health. Each CDR3 is given with its conserved first and last residue. D genes are given only for firm matches. Some rows have no size entry. The others give once, few or many, or a class for an expanded clone.

TGTGCCAGCAGCTTCCGGGACAGGAACACTGAAGCTTTCTTT	CASSFRDRNTEAFF	TRBV13	TRBJ1-1	TRBD1	many
TGTGCCAGTTTAACAGGGGACACGCAGTATTTT	CASLTGDTQYF	TRBV28	TRBJ2-3	TRBD1	.
TGCAGTGCTAGAGATCTTCGGGGGTACAATGAGCAGTTCTTC	CSARDLRGYNEQFF	TRBV20-1	TRBJ2-1	.	.
TGTGCTAGTGCCGAAGTCGGGGGCCGGAGCTCCTACGAGCAGTACTTC	CASAEVGGRSSYEQYF	TRBV12-5	TRBJ2-7	.	.
TGTGCCAGCAGCCCCCCCGCGACCGAAAAACTGTTTTTT	CASSPPATEKLFF	TRBV7-9	TRBJ1-4	.	many
TGTGCCAGCAGTTATCCAGGGGGCGAACTAGAGGCTTTCTTT	CASSYPGGELEAFF	TRBV6-5	TRBJ1-1	TRBD1	.
TGTGCCAGCAGTGGGGGACAGGGACGTAATGAAAAACTGTTTTTT	CASSGGQGRNEKLFF	TRBV28	TRBJ1-4	TRBD1	few
TGCGCCAGCAGCCAAGATCTAGCGGGAGATATGCCTGAGCAGTCCTTC	CASSQDLAGDMPEQSF	TRBV4-3	TRBJ2-1	TRBD2	few
TGCAGCGTTGTTGTAGAAGCGCAGTATTTT	CSVVVEAQYF	TRBV29-1	TRBJ2-3	.	.
TGTGCCAGCCTGGACAGGGGGGATCCTAGCGGGAGGTTTGAGCAGTTCTTC	CASLDRGDPSGRFEQFF	TRBV2	TRBJ2-1	.	.
TGCAGTGCTAGAGATGGCGGGAGCACAGATACGCAGTATTTT	CSARDGGSTDTQYF	TRBV20-1	TRBJ2-3	.	few
TGTGCCAGCAGCTCTGTTCAGGGGCTAAGCTCCTACAATGAGCAGTTCTTC	CASSSVQGLSSYNEQFF	TRBV7-9	TRBJ2-1	.	.
TGCAGTGCTAGAGCCGGGACACAGCAGTTCTTC	CSARAGTQQFF	TRBV20-1	TRBJ2-1	.	.
TGCGCCAGCAGGACAGGGGGTTACACAGATACGCAGTATTTT	CASRTGGYTDTQYF	TRBV5-1	TRBJ2-3	TRBD1	.
TGTGCCAGCAGCTTAGCGCTATTAGAGGGTGGAGACATTCAGTACTTC	CASSLALLEGGDIQYF	TRBV7-9	TRBJ2-4	.	few
TGTGCCAGCAGCTTAGCCAGGCACCAGATATCAATTCAGTACTTC	CASSLARHQISIQYF	TRBV7-2	TRBJ2-4	.	few
TGTGCCAGCAGCCCGGGATCCTACCCCGGGGTATACAATGAGCAGTTCTTC	CASSPGSYPGVYNEQFF	TRBV11-2	TRBJ2-1	.	many
TGTGCCAGCAGCTTGACAGGGAGGAGCACAGATACGCAGTATTTT	CASSLTGRSTDTQYF	TRBV7-3	TRBJ2-3	.	many
TGTGCCAGCAGTCGACAGGCGGGCGAGCAGTACTTC	CASSRQAGEQYF	TRBV27	TRBJ2-7	.	.
TGTGCCGGAAGGGACAGGTTAACCTACGAGCAGTACTTC	CAGRDRLTYEQYF	TRBV6-1	TRBJ2-7	TRBD1	.
TGTGCCAGCAGTCCCGACAGGGGGAAGGGGCCCCTCCACTTT	CASSPDRGKGPLHF	TRBV12-3/TRBV12-4	TRBJ1-6	TRBD1	few
TGTGCCAGCAGGCTGGGTGATACGCAGTATTTT	CASRLGDTQYF	TRBV2	TRBJ2-3	.	.
TGCGCCAGCAGCTTGGCCAACCAGGGCGGCACTGAAGCTTTCTTT	CASSLANQGGTEAFF	TRBV5-1	TRBJ1-1	.	.
TGCAGTGCTAGCCACAACCCTGGAAACACCATATATTTT	CSASHNPGNTIYF	TRBV20-1	TRBJ1-3	.	.
TGTGCCAGCAGATCCCCGGCCCCAGATACGCAGTATTTT	CASRSPAPDTQYF	TRBV11-2	TRBJ2-3	.	once
TGTGCCAGCAGCAAGCGGGGGTCTGACATTCAGTACTTC	CASSKRGSDIQYF	TRBV12-3/TRBV12-4	TRBJ2-4	TRBD2	few
TGTGCCAGCAGATCTTACAGGGGGCGGACGAACACCGGGGAGCTGTTTTTT	CASRSYRGRTNTGELFF	TRBV11-2	TRBJ2-2	TRBD1	.
TGTGCCAGCAGTTTCCTAGGACAGGGGTCCGACGAGCAGTACTTC	CASSFLGQGSDEQYF	TRBV27	TRBJ2-7	TRBD1	.
TGTGCCAGCAGCCCGGGACAGGGAATTTGGGCCTACGAGCAGTACTTC	CASSPGQGIWAYEQYF	TRBV27	TRBJ2-7	TRBD1	.
TGTGCCAGCAGCCCCCTGGGGCCACAGGGGACGAAAGAGACCCAGTACTTC	CASSPLGPQGTKETQYF	TRBV28	TRBJ2-5	TRBD1	.
TGTGCCAGCAGCCCATCTTTCTCTAGCCAGTATTTT	CASSPSFSSQYF	TRBV7-9	TRBJ2-3	.	.
TGCAGTGCTAGAGAGCCGGGATTTACTGAAGCTTTCTTT	CSAREPGFTEAFF	TRBV20-1	TRBJ1-1	.	.
TGCGCCAGCAGCTCGGACCCCGTTTTAGCCGGGGAGCTGTTTTTT	CASSSDPVLAGELFF	TRBV5-1	TRBJ2-2	.	many
TGTGCCAGCAGTTACTCAGAGGTTCACTACGAGCAGTACTTC	CASSYSEVHYEQYF	TRBV6-5	TRBJ2-7	.	.
TGCAGTGCTAGAGACCCTGACAGGGAAAGAACTGAAGCTTTCTTT	CSARDPDRERTEAFF	TRBV20-1	TRBJ1-1	TRBD1	.
TGCAGCGTGCGGGGGGGGTACACAGATACGCAGTATTTT	CSVRGGYTDTQYF	TRBV29-1	TRBJ2-3	TRBD2	.